The 9 T cell receptor beta chains below all came from one sample that was sequenced in a study of blood T cell repertoires in COVID-19. Only in-frame clones appear in the TCRdb table, and some are missing; sequencing was by immunoSEQ multiplex PCR. The sample shows tens of thousands of clones, approximately 79% of them seen only once. Sequencing was performed on peripheral blood. These receptors all stem from a man aged 60-69 years with acute or convalescent COVID-19.

The rearrangement joins TRBV7-8 to TRBJ2-7; TRBD2 matches 12 bases. Germline CDR1 reads SGHVS; CDR2 reads FQNEAQ. Trimming at V came to 5 bases and at J to 1 base, leaving 6 bases not matched to a gene. CDR3 length equals 16 residues. The CDR3 sequence is CASSIRLAGESYEQYF. In DNA form, the CDR3 reads TGTGCCAGCAGCATCCGACTAGCGGGAGAGTCCTACGAGCAGTACTTC. The variable domain in full, completed from reference TRBV7-8 and TRBJ2-7, reads GAGVSQSPRYKVAKRGQDVALRCDPISGHVSLFWYQQALGQGPEFLTYFQNEAQLDKSGLPSDRFFAERPEGSVSTLKIQRTQQEDSAVYLCASSIRLAGESYEQYFGPGTRLTVT.

The chain joins TRBV5-5 to TRBJ1-2; a weak D match, TRBD1 (5 bases). CDR3 size: 15 residues. The germline V gene encodes CDR1 SGHKS and CDR2 YYEKEE (reference sequence). V gave up 0 bases and J gave up 3 bases, with 12 bases separating them. The CDR3 DNA is TGTGCCAGCAGCTTGGCCATCGGGGGGGACTATGGCTACACCTTC. It codes for CASSLAIGGDYGYTF.

The chain links TRBV18 to TRBJ2-2, with D perhaps matching TRBD2 (5 bases). The V gene's germline CDR1 is KGHSH and CDR2 LQKENI. There are 16 residues in the CDR3. The ends were cut back, 3 bases at V and 0 bases at J, with 11 bases in the middle. CDR3 protein: CASSPTGNPNTGELFF. The CDR3 region has the DNA TGTGCCAGCTCACCGACGGGAAACCCGAACACCGGGGAGCTGTTTTTT.

This clone was counted a single time. The chain employs TRBV10-2 and TRBJ2-3, with D uncertain. The CDR3 has 13 residues. V shed 5 bases and J shed 6 bases, with 12 bases lying between them. Germline V gene data show CDR1 as WSHSY and CDR2 as SAAADI. The CDR3 sequence is CASSRSRVDTQYF. CDR3 coding DNA: TGCGCCAGCAGTCGGTCTAGAGTCGATACGCAGTATTTT.

The J gene is TRBJ1-1, the V gene TRBV7-3; unclear D gene. Germline CDR1 is SGHTA and CDR2 is FQGTGA. CDR3 length equals 13 residues. Trimming removed 5 bases at V and 5 bases at J, with 12 bases between. The CDR3 is CASSPGIGTEAFF. CDR3 sequence (DNA): TGTGCCAGCAGCCCCGGGATAGGGACTGAAGCTTTCTTT.

The rearrangement links TRBV21-1 to TRBJ2-2; the D call of TRBD1 is as the table states it, not checked on the DNA. TRBV21-1 represents a pseudogene. This CDR3 region has 18 residues. This CDR3 is CASSKIGDRERHTGELFF. Here the CDR3 DNA reads TGTGCCAGCAGCAAAATCGGGGACAGGGAAAGGCACACCGGGGAGCTGTTTTTT.

This chain connects TRBV4-3 to TRBJ1-3; D may be TRBD1 (6 bases). From germline, CDR1 is LGHNA and CDR2 YSLEER. The CDR3 length is 17 residues. V lost 1 base to trimming and J lost 0 bases, with 13 bases between them. DNA of the CDR3: TGCGCCAGCAGCCAAGCGGGCGGGGGCCTCTCTGGAAACACCATATATTTT. It yields the protein CASSQAGGGLSGNTIYF.

The sample holds a few counts of this clone. This chain connects TRBV5-1 to TRBJ1-1; TRBD1 matches at 7 bases. CDR1 and CDR2 from the germline V gene are SGHRS and YFSETQ. Unmatched junction bases numbered 3, after V lost 0 bases and J lost 4 bases. The CDR3 runs 14 residues. CDR3: CASSLAGGSTEAFF. The CDR3 coding sequence is TGCGCCAGCAGCTTGGCAGGGGGTAGCACTGAAGCTTTCTTT.

There are a few counts of this clone. This sequence joins TRBV9 and TRBJ2-1, with 10 bases lining up with TRBD2. After removal of 0 bases from V and 4 bases from J, the junction contained 1 base not matched to a gene. Per the germline V gene, CDR1 is SGDLS and CDR2 is YYNGEE. This CDR3 has 15 amino acids. For the CDR3, the DNA is TGTGCCAGCAGCGTAGAAGCGGGAGGGTACAATGAGCAGTTCTTC. It translates to CASSVEAGGYNEQFF.